The present T cell receptor beta chain was sequenced within a study of cytomegalovirus exposure and HLA in healthy donors. The germline CDR1 and CDR2 sequences are SEHNR and FQNEAQ (reference sequence). The CDR3 has 16 amino acids. V lost 5 bases to trimming and J lost 5 bases, with 21 bases between them. On this clone itself: Its antigen is unidentified.

Only in-frame clones appear in the TCRdb table, and some are missing; sequencing was by immunoSEQ multiplex PCR. The sample lists 150,000 or so clones; about 86% were seen once. The donors were members of the validation cohort, which comprised approximately 120 subjects and was separate from the first cohort of fewer than 700 subjects. The study's findings and limits: The finding came from a later analysis; first-cohort TCR clusters tended to co-occur in the 95 to 150 validation repertoires. The study recorded about 150 TCR beta chains that were cytomegalovirus-associated.

The material sequenced was PBMCs. The V call is TRBV7-9, the J call TRBJ1-2, with D perhaps TRBD1 (5 bases). This sequence was found in a human donor in good health. The DNA for the CDR3 is TGTGCCAGCAGCCCTTCTCAGCAGGGAGGACATTATGGCTACACCTTC. Its protein is CASSPSQQGGHYGYTF.